This T cell receptor (beta chain) originates from a study of T-cell reconstitution after alpha-beta-depleted transplantation in children. Preparing the TCRbeta library involved the use of unique molecular identifiers. In TCRdb, the PCR reads were re-called with MiXCR into one record per CDR3 protein. The table has some 550,000 distinct CDR3 sequences, around 17% seen once. The V gene lost 0 bases and the J gene lost 8 bases, with 22 bases spanning the gap. This CDR3 region has 17 residues. Germline loops: CDR1 SGHAT, CDR2 FQNNGV. The chain recombines TRBV11-2 with TRBJ1-2, with a possible D match to TRBD1 (6 bases). The material sequenced was PBMCs from the stem cell graft donor, taken from the stem cell graft. The sequence derives from a human donor who donated a stem cell graft to a child with acute lymphoblastic leukemia. The CDR3 nucleotides are TGTGCCAGCAGCTTAGAGGCGAGGGGGGTTCAACGTGGAGGCTACACCTTC. Translating it yields CASSLEARGVQRGGYTF.